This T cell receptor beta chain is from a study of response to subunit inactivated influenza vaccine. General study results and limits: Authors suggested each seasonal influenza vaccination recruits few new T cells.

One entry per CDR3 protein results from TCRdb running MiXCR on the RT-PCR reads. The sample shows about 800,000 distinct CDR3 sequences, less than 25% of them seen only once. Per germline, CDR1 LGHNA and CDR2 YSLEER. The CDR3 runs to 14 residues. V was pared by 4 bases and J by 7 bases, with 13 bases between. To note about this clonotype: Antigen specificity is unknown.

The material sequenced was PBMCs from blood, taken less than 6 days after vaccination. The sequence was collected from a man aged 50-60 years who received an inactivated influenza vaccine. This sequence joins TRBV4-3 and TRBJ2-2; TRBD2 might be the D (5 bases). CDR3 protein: CASSLVLAGGELFF. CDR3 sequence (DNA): TGCGCCAGCAGCCTGGTGCTAGCCGGCGGGGAGCTGTTTTTT.